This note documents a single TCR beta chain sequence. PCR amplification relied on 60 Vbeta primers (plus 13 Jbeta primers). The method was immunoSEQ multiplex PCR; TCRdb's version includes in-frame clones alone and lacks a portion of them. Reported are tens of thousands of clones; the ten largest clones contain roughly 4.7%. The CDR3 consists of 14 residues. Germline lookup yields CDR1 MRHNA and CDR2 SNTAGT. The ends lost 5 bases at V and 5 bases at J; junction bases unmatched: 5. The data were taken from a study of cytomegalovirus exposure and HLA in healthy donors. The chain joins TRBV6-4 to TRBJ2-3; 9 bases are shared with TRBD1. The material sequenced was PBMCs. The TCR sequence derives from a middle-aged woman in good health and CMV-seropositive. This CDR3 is CASSPGQGGDTQYF. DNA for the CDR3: TGTGCCAGCAGTCCGGGACAGGGAGGAGATACGCAGTATTTT.